The following is a T cell receptor beta chain sequence with its context. Its cognate antigen is unknown. The V end was cut by 1 base, the J end by 4 bases, with 11 bases between. CDR1 ENHRY and CDR2 SYGVKD come from the germline V gene. This CDR3 has 15 residues. The data originate from a study of early T cells in non-severe SARS-CoV-2 infection. Study overall: Chains were unpaired, as sequencing was done on bulk RNA from unsorted whole blood.

General study results and limits: Matches to VDJdb favored anti-spike CD8 responses and missed private and CD4 specificities.

Individual cDNA molecules were tagged with unique molecular identifiers. Each CDR3 protein is one row after TCRdb ran MiXCR on the 5' RACE reads. The repertoire includes about 110,000 distinct CDR3 sequences, around 10% of them detected once, and 3% to 3.5% sits in the top ten. This TCR came from an adult who was a healthcare worker with PCR-confirmed SARS-CoV-2 infection or an uninfected control (not recorded which). J is TRBJ2-1 and V is TRBV10-3; tentatively, D is TRBD1 or TRBD2 (5 bases each). Material: whole blood. Here the CDR3 reads CAISEFGTEYNEQFF. The CDR3, as DNA: TGTGCCATCAGTGAGTTTGGGACCGAGTACAATGAGCAGTTCTTC.